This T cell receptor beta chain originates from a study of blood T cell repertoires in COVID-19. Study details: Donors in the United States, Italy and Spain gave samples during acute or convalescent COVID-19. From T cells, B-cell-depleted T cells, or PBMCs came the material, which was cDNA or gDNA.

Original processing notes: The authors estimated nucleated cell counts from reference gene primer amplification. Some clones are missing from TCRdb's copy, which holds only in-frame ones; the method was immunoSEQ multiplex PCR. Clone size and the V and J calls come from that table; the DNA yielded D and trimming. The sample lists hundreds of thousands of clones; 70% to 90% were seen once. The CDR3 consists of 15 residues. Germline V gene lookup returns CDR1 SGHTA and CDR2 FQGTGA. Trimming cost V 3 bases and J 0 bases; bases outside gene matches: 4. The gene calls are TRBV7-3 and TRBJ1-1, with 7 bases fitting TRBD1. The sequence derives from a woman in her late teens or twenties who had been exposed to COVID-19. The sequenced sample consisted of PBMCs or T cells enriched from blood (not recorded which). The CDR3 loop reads CASSLTGTMNTEAFF. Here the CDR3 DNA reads TGTGCCAGCAGCTTGACAGGGACAATGAACACTGAAGCTTTCTTT.